This T cell receptor (beta chain) was found in a study of shared clonotypes between healthy human individuals. The naive CD8 subset, CD45RO-negative cells positively selected for CCR7, excluded terminally differentiated effector memory CD45RA+ cells. Sequencing was performed with immunoSEQ multiplex PCR; in TCRdb, only in-frame clones are kept and a portion is missing. The sample consists of over 2 million clones, 85% to 95% of them appearing once. V was cut by 5 bases and J by 6 bases, with 20 bases left in between. This CDR3 region has 15 residues. Germline values: CDR1 MDHEN, CDR2 SYDVKM. The sequence came from a man aged 18 to 30 in good health. Specimen: naive CD8+ T cells sorted from blood. The chain carries TRBV28 and TRBJ2-7, with TRBD2 as a possible D gene (7 bases). The CDR3 region is CASSPVRGAGFEQYF. The CDR3 region has the DNA TGTGCCAGCAGTCCCGTTCGGGGGGCAGGTTTCGAGCAGTACTTC.